This T cell receptor (beta chain) was profiled in a study of T cells in Graves' hyperthyroidism and ophthalmopathy. It was RNA transcripts that yielded the amplified TCR beta CDR3 regions. The HTBI primer set drove a first-round RT-PCR of the TCR CDR3. TCRdb recomputed calls from the multiplex PCR reads with MiXCR, one row per CDR3 protein. Among approximately 510,000 distinct CDR3 sequences listed, less than 25% were seen once. The study, taken as a whole, reports: The model anticipated ophthalmopathy a median about 7.1 months pre-onset.

Germline loops: CDR1 MNHNS, CDR2 SASEGT. The CDR3 length is 14 residues. J was trimmed by 5 bases and V by 7 bases; bases with no gene match: 10. This clonotype was seen repeatedly, ten times or more. The antigen is not known. This receptor was identified in a young man with Graves' hyperthyroidism. The V gene is TRBV6-1, the J gene TRBJ2-7, with TRBD1 identical over 8 bases. Sequencing was done on a sample of blood. Here the CDR3 DNA reads TGTGCCAGCACCGAGGACAGGGAAAGCGACGAGCAGTACTTC. Its protein is CASTEDRESDEQYF.